The sequence of this T cell receptor (beta chain) was determined in a study of blood T cell repertoires in COVID-19 (dated by TCRdb to the early 2020s). Study-wide context: The collaborator samples originated in the United States, Italy and Spain and spanned the acute and convalescent phases of COVID-19. The prospective study material was composed of cDNA or gDNA derived from T cells, B-cell-depleted T cells, or PBMCs. The dataset comprised deeply sampled blood TCRbeta repertoires from subjects exposed to, actively infected with, or recovered from COVID-19. The repertoires were released in a freely available public database meant as a resource for research on the immune response to SARS-CoV-2. The samples were drawn from the first 160 participants of the ongoing ImmuneRACE study and from 950 to 1,500 subjects provided by 6 global collaborators. A de-identified subject ID, COVID-19 status, age in years and sex were almost always included in the sample metadata. Where HLA class I and class II types were available, the types were taken from metadata supplied by the sample provider, not from assay-based typing.

Ends trimmed: V by 2 bases, J by 1 base; bases unmatched to a gene: 3. The germline V gene (reference sequence) provides CDR1 LNHDA and CDR2 SQIVND. The CDR3 runs 15 residues from the cysteine to the phenylalanine. Only the CDR3 portion is preserved as DNA: 45 bases, with reading frame beginning at the first base. Each collaborating institution followed its own protocols to collect whole blood in K2EDTA tubes. For TCRbeta analysis, collaborators shipped samples in one of three forms: frozen whole blood, isolated PBMCs, or DNA extracted from either of those sample types. General study outcomes and caveats: The amount of clinical and demographic metadata varied by source and participant and was provided uncurated.

As to this clone: It lacks a known antigen. No qualities accompany the bases; no much larger clone lies one base away.

TCRbeta CDR3 regions were amplified from genomic DNA by means of the immunoSEQ Assay, a bias-controlled multiplex PCR. The authors processed their data as follows. The number of nucleated cells in each sample was estimated by amplification of reference gene primers within the assay. To quantify the absolute abundance of each unique TCRbeta CDR3 rearrangement, sequence reads were collapsed and filtered. For each sample, productive Simpson clonality was calculated as the square root of Simpson's diversity index across productive rearrangements. The table was pulled from immuneACCESS by TCRdb, which kept in-frame rearrangements only. Such tables lose some clones; where checked, under half of the loss comes from unresolved V genes, and the rest has no known cause. V and J calls and clone size are copied from that table; D and trimming were computed from the DNA. The sample profile shows around 100,000 clones; 70% to 90% of them were found once. The leading ten clones occupy less than 1.5% of the sample.

In this chain, TRBV19 is recombined with TRBJ2-3, with TRBD2 matching 7 junction bases. Sequencing was performed on peripheral blood. This sequence was found in a man aged 40-49 years with acute or convalescent COVID-19. The CDR3 protein is CASSIIRGGTDTQYF. The nucleotide sequence reads TGTGCCAGTAGTATAATACGGGGGGGCACAGATACGCAGTATTTT.